A selection of T cell receptor beta chains follows, all from one sample in a study of blood T cell repertoires in COVID-19. The repertoire was sequenced with immunoSEQ multiplex PCR; TCRdb's copy has only in-frame clones and lacks some. The sample has 250,000 or so clones; more than 85% are singletons. The source material was PBMCs or T cells enriched from blood (not recorded which). The receptors were sampled from a man aged 35 to 55 who had been exposed to COVID-19. CDR3s include the opening cysteine and the closing phenylalanine or tryptophan. The order of the fields is CDR3 length, D gene, V gene, J gene, clone size, CDR3 protein, CDR3 DNA. The D gene is left open where the match is weak. Only part of the rows carry a size: once, few, many, or a class if the clone is expanded.

CDR3 length: 13; D gene: .; V gene: TRBV19; J gene: TRBJ1-1; clone size: .; CDR3 protein: CASNLQGNTEAFF; CDR3 DNA: TGTGCCAGTAACCTACAGGGGAACACTGAAGCTTTCTTT
CDR3 length: 16; D gene: TRBD1; V gene: TRBV7-2; J gene: TRBJ2-7; clone size: .; CDR3 protein: CASSLAGTGVYYEQYF; CDR3 DNA: TGTGCCAGCAGCTTAGCGGGGACAGGGGTTTACTACGAGCAGTACTTC
CDR3 length: 13; D gene: .; V gene: TRBV19; J gene: TRBJ1-1; clone size: .; CDR3 protein: CASSPGMNTEAFF; CDR3 DNA: TGTGCCAGTAGTCCAGGCATGAACACTGAAGCTTTCTTT
CDR3 length: 14; D gene: .; V gene: TRBV5-6; J gene: TRBJ1-1; clone size: .; CDR3 protein: CASSHLPGTTEAFF; CDR3 DNA: TGTGCCAGCAGCCACCTCCCTGGCACCACTGAAGCTTTCTTT
CDR3 length: 16; D gene: .; V gene: TRBV30; J gene: TRBJ1-1; clone size: .; CDR3 protein: CAWNYASGGANTEAFF; CDR3 DNA: TGTGCCTGGAATTATGCATCCGGCGGGGCCAACACTGAAGCTTTCTTT
CDR3 length: 17; D gene: TRBD1; V gene: TRBV28; J gene: TRBJ1-1; clone size: .; CDR3 protein: CASSQLRYRGGNTEAFF; CDR3 DNA: TGTGCCAGCAGCCAACTCAGGTACAGGGGGGGAAACACTGAAGCTTTCTTT
CDR3 length: 13; D gene: TRBD1; V gene: TRBV10-3; J gene: TRBJ1-1; clone size: .; CDR3 protein: CAIGTERNTEAFF; CDR3 DNA: TGTGCCATCGGGACAGAAAGGAACACTGAAGCTTTCTTT
CDR3 length: 12; D gene: .; V gene: TRBV2; J gene: TRBJ2-1; clone size: once; CDR3 protein: CAGQSGLNEQFF; CDR3 DNA: TGTGCCGGACAGTCGGGACTAAATGAGCAGTTCTTC
CDR3 length: 16; D gene: .; V gene: TRBV18; J gene: TRBJ1-4; clone size: .; CDR3 protein: CASSPFQASTNEKLFF; CDR3 DNA: TGTGCCAGCTCACCATTTCAGGCTTCAACTAATGAAAAACTGTTTTTT
CDR3 length: 17; D gene: TRBD2; V gene: TRBV4-3; J gene: TRBJ2-4; clone size: .; CDR3 protein: CASSQEGTAGGWNIQYF; CDR3 DNA: TGCGCCAGCAGCCAAGAGGGGACAGCGGGAGGGTGGAACATTCAGTACTTC
CDR3 length: 13; D gene: .; V gene: TRBV30; J gene: TRBJ1-5; clone size: .; CDR3 protein: CAWANRANQPQHF; CDR3 DNA: TGTGCCTGGGCCAACAGGGCCAATCAGCCCCAGCATTTT
CDR3 length: 14; D gene: TRBD1; V gene: TRBV5-1; J gene: TRBJ2-3; clone size: .; CDR3 protein: CASRTGPLTDTQYF; CDR3 DNA: TGCGCCAGCAGGACAGGGCCACTCACAGATACGCAGTATTTT
CDR3 length: 15; D gene: TRBD2; V gene: TRBV6-4; J gene: TRBJ2-1; clone size: .; CDR3 protein: CASRLSSGMGNEQFF; CDR3 DNA: TGTGCCAGCAGACTCTCTAGCGGGATGGGCAATGAGCAGTTCTTC
CDR3 length: 16; D gene: TRBD1; V gene: TRBV27; J gene: TRBJ1-4; clone size: .; CDR3 protein: CASSIIYSGTDEKLFF; CDR3 DNA: TGTGCCAGCAGCATTATTTATTCCGGGACAGATGAAAAACTGTTTTTT
CDR3 length: 11; D gene: .; V gene: TRBV6-4; J gene: TRBJ2-1; clone size: few; CDR3 protein: CASSDATGRFF; CDR3 DNA: TGTGCCAGCAGTGACGCCACAGGTCGGTTCTTC
CDR3 length: 14; D gene: .; V gene: TRBV5-1; J gene: TRBJ1-1; clone size: .; CDR3 protein: CASRSADTNTEAFF; CDR3 DNA: TGCGCCAGCAGGAGCGCGGACACTAACACTGAAGCTTTCTTT
CDR3 length: 16; D gene: TRBD1; V gene: TRBV7-9; J gene: TRBJ2-7; clone size: .; CDR3 protein: CASSPSTGTGVYEQYF; CDR3 DNA: TGTGCCAGCAGCCCGTCGACCGGGACAGGGGTGTACGAGCAGTACTTC
CDR3 length: 15; D gene: TRBD1; V gene: TRBV6-5; J gene: TRBJ1-5; clone size: .; CDR3 protein: CASRTEQGWKQPQHF; CDR3 DNA: TGTGCCAGCAGGACAGAACAGGGGTGGAAACAGCCCCAGCATTTT
CDR3 length: 14; D gene: .; V gene: TRBV9; J gene: TRBJ2-5; clone size: .; CDR3 protein: CASSPVGREETQYF; CDR3 DNA: TGTGCCAGCAGCCCTGTAGGACGGGAGGAGACCCAGTACTTC
CDR3 length: 16; D gene: TRBD1; V gene: TRBV7-8; J gene: TRBJ2-3; clone size: .; CDR3 protein: CASSLTRTGGADTQYF; CDR3 DNA: TGTGCCAGCAGCTTAACCCGGACAGGGGGTGCAGATACGCAGTATTTT
CDR3 length: 17; D gene: TRBD2; V gene: TRBV19; J gene: TRBJ2-3; clone size: .; CDR3 protein: CASSSYGTSGRWDTQYF; CDR3 DNA: TGTGCCAGTAGTTCATACGGGACTAGCGGGAGGTGGGATACGCAGTATTTT
CDR3 length: 14; D gene: TRBD1; V gene: TRBV2; J gene: TRBJ1-4; clone size: .; CDR3 protein: CASSIDRVSEKLFF; CDR3 DNA: TGTGCCAGCAGTATAGACAGGGTTTCCGAAAAACTGTTTTTT
CDR3 length: 14; D gene: TRBD1; V gene: TRBV5-4; J gene: TRBJ2-1; clone size: .; CDR3 protein: CASRSGTANNEQFF; CDR3 DNA: TGTGCCAGCAGGTCCGGGACAGCCAACAATGAGCAGTTCTTC
CDR3 length: 11; D gene: .; V gene: TRBV29-1; J gene: TRBJ2-1; clone size: .; CDR3 protein: CSVDSGSEQFF; CDR3 DNA: TGCAGCGTTGATTCCGGGAGTGAGCAGTTCTTC
CDR3 length: 14; D gene: TRBD1; V gene: TRBV29-1; J gene: TRBJ1-2; clone size: .; CDR3 protein: CSVTGTERQDGYTF; CDR3 DNA: TGCAGCGTCACGGGGACAGAAAGGCAGGATGGCTACACCTTC
CDR3 length: 13; D gene: .; V gene: TRBV9; J gene: TRBJ1-1; clone size: .; CDR3 protein: CASSVEQGAEAFF; CDR3 DNA: TGTGCCAGCAGCGTAGAACAGGGCGCTGAAGCTTTCTTT
CDR3 length: 15; D gene: TRBD1; V gene: TRBV19; J gene: TRBJ2-3; clone size: .; CDR3 protein: CASSESGGMTDTQYF; CDR3 DNA: TGTGCCAGTAGTGAATCAGGGGGCATGACAGATACGCAGTATTTT